This T cell receptor (beta chain) derives from a study of siplizumab effects on memory and regulatory T cells. In regard to this clone: Its antigen is not identified.

General study results and limits: It seemed that naive T cells were more diverse than memory cells and were major contributors to the alloresponse.

CDR1 MDHEN and CDR2 SYDVKM come from the germline V gene. V was cut by 6 bases and J by 1 base, with 4 bases left in between. This CDR3 has 12 amino acids. TCRdb's table, derived via immunoSEQ multiplex PCR, lists solely in-frame clones and lacks some. The table lists 75,000 to 100,000 clones, just under 95% of them singletons. The origin of this receptor is a human donor in good health. V usage is TRBV28 and J usage is TRBJ1-5, with unresolved D. The sample was non-Treg CD4+ T cells sorted from blood. CDR3 region: CASRESNQPQHF. CDR3 nucleotides: TGTGCCAGCAGGGAAAGCAATCAGCCCCAGCATTTT.